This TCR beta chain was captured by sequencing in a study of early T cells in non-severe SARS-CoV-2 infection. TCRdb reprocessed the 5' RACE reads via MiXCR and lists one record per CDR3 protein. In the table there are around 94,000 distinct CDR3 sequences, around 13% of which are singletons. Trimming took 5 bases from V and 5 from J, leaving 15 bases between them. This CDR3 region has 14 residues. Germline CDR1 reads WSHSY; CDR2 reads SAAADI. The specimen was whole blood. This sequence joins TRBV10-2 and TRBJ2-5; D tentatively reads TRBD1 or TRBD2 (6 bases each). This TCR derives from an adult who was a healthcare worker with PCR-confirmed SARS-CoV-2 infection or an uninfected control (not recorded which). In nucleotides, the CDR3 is TGCGCCAGCAGTCCGCGAAGGGGGGACGAGACCCAGTACTTC. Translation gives CASSPRRGDETQYF.